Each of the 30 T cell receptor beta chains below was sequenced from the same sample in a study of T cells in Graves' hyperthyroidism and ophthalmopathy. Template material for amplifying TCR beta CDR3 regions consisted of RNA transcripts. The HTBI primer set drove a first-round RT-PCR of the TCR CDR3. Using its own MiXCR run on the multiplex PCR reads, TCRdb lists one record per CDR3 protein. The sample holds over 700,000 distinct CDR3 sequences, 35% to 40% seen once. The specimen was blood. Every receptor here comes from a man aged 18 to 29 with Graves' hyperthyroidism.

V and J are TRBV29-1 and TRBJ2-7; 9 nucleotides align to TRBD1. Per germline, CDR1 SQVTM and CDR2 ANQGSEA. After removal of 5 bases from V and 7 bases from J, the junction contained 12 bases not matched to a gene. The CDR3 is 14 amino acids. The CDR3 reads CSVSTTGGVTEQYF. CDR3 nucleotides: TGCAGCGTTTCCACGACAGGGGGGGTCACGGAGCAGTACTTC.

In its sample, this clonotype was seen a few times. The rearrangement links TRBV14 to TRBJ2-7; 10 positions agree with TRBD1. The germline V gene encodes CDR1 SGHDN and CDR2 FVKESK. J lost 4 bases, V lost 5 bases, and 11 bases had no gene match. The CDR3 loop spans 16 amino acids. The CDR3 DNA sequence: TGTGCCAGCAGCACCCGGACAGGGGGACGTCCTTACGAGCAGTACTTC. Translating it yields CASSTRTGGRPYEQYF.

The CDR3 coding sequence is TGTGCCAGCAGTAGGGACAGGGGGCTTTACGAGCAGTACTTC. Residues: CASSRDRGLYEQYF. This rearrangement joins TRBV7-2 to TRBJ2-7, with TRBD1 matching over 12 bases. V shed 6 bases, J shed 4 bases, and the junction held 4 bases outside the gene matches. Germline CDR1 and CDR2: SGHTA and FQGNSA. The CDR3 is 14 amino acids.

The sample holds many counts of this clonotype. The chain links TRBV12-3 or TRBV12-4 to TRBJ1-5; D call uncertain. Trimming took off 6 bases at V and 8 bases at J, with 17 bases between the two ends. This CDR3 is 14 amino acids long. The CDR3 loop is CASSRDGLGKPQHF. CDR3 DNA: TGTGCCAGCAGCCGTGACGGCCTAGGGAAGCCCCAGCATTTT.

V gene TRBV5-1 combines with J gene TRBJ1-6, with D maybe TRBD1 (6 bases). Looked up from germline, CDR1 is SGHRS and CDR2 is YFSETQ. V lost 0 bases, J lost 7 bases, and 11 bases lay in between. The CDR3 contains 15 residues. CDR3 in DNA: TGCGCCAGCAGCTTGGAAAGACAGGCCAATTCACCCCTCCACTTT. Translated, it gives CASSLERQANSPLHF.

CDR3 in DNA: TGTGCCAGCAGCTTTACAGCGGACACTGAAGCTTTCTTT. It encodes CASSFTADTEAFF. V and J are TRBV5-6 and TRBJ1-1, with unresolved D. Germline-derived CDR1 and CDR2 are SGHDT and YYEEEE. This CDR3 has 13 residues. V lost 2 bases, J lost 3 bases, and 8 bases lay in between.

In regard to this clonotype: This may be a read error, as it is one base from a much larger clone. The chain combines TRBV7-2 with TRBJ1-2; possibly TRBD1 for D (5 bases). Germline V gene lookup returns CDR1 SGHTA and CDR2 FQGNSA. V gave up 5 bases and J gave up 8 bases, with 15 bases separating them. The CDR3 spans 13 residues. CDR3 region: CASSLGTSLGYTF. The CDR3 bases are TGTGCCAGCAGCCTTGGGACTTCTCTAGGCTACACCTTC.

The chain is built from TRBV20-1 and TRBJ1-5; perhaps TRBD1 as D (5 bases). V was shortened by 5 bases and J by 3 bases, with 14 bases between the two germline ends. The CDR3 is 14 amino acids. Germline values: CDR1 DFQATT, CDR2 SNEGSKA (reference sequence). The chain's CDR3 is CSAHGDGLNQPQHF. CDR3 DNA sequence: TGCAGTGCTCACGGGGACGGCCTCAATCAGCCCCAGCATTTT.

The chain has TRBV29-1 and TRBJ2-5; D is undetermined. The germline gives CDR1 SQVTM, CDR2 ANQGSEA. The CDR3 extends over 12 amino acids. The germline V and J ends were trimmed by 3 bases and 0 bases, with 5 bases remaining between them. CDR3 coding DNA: TGCAGCGTTGATGAGTACCAAGAGACCCAGTACTTC. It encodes CSVDEYQETQYF.

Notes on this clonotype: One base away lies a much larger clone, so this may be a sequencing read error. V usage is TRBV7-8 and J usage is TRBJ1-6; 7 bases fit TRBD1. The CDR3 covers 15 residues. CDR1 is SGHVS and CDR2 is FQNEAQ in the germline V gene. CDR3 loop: CASSPGQDYNSSLHF. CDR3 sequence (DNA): TGTGCCAGCAGCCCAGGACAGGACTATAATTCATCCCTCCACTTT.

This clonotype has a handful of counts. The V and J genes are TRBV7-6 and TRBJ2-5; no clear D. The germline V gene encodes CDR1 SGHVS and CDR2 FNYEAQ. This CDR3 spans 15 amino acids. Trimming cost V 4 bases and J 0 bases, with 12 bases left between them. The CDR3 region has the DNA TGTGCCAGCAGCTCCCCAGTGGGATACCAAGAGACCCAGTACTTC. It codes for CASSSPVGYQETQYF.

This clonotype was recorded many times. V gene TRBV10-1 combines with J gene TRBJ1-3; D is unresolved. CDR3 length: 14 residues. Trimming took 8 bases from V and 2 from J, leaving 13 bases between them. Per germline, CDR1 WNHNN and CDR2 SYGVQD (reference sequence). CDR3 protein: CASSQGVPGNTIYF. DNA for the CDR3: TGCGCCAGCTCACAAGGAGTGCCTGGAAACACCATATATTTT.

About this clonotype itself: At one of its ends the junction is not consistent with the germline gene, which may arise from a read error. CDR3 nucleotide sequence: TGTGCCGGCAGCCTCCCCGTGGGGGTCCGAGAGACCCAGTACTTC. It yields the protein CAGSLPVGVRETQYF. This sequence joins TRBV11-2 and TRBJ2-5; D may correspond to TRBD1 or TRBD2 (5 bases each). The CDR3 contains 15 residues. Germline CDR1 SGHAT, CDR2 FQNNGV.

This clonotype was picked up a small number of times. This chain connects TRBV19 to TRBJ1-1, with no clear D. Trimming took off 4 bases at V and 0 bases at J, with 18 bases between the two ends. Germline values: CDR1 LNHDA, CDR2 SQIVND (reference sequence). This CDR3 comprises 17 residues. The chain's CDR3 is CASSRWFTSAMNTEAFF. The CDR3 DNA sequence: TGTGCCAGTAGTAGGTGGTTCACCAGCGCTATGAACACTGAAGCTTTCTTT.

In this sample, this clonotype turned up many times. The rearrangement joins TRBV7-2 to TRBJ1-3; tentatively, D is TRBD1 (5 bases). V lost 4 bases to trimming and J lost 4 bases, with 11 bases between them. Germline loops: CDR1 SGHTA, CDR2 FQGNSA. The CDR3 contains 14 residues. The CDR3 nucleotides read TGTGCCAGCAGCTACAACGGGGCCGGAAACACCATATATTTT. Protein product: CASSYNGAGNTIYF.

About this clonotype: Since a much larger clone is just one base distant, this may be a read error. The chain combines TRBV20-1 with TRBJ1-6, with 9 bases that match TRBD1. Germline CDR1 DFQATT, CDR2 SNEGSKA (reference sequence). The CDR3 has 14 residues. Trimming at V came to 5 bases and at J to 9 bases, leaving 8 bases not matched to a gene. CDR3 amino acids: CSAGMGGQGSPLHF. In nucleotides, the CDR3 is TGCAGTGCTGGAATGGGGGGACAGGGTTCACCCCTCCACTTT.

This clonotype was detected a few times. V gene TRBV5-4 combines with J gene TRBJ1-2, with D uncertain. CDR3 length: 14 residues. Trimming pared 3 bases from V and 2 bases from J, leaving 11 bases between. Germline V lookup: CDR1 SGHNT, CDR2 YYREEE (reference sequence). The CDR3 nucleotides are TGTGCCAGCAGCTCCCCCGCAGTCAACTATGGCTACACCTTC. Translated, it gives CASSSPAVNYGYTF.

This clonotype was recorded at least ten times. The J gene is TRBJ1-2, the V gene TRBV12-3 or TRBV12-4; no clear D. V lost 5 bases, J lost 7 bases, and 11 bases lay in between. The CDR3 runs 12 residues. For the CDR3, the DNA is TGTGCCAGCAGTCCGGGAGTCCTTGGCTACACCTTC. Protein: CASSPGVLGYTF.

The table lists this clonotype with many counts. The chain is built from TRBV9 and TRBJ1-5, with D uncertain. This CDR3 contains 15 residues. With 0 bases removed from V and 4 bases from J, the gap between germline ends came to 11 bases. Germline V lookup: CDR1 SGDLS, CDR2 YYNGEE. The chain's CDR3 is CASSVGVLPNQPQHF. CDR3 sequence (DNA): TGTGCCAGCAGCGTAGGTGTGCTCCCGAATCAGCCCCAGCATTTT.

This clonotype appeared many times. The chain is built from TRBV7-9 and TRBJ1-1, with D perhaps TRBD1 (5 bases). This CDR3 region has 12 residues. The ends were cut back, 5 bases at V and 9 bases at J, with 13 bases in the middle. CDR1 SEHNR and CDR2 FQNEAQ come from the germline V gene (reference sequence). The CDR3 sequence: CASSQLGQKAFF. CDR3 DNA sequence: TGTGCCAGCAGCCAATTGGGGCAGAAAGCTTTCTTT.

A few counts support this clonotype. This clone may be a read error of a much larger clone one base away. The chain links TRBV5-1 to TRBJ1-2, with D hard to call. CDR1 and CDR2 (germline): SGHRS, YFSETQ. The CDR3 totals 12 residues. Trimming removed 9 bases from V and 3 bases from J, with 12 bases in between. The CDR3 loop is CATPEQYYGYTF. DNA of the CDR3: TGCGCCACACCTGAGCAATACTATGGCTACACCTTC.

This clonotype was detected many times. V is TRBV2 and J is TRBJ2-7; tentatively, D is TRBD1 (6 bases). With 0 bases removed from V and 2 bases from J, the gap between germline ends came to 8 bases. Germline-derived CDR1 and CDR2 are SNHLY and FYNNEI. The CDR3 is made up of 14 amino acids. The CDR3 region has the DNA TGTGCCAGCAGTGAAGCGACAGGCCCCTACGAGCAGTACTTC. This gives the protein CASSEATGPYEQYF.

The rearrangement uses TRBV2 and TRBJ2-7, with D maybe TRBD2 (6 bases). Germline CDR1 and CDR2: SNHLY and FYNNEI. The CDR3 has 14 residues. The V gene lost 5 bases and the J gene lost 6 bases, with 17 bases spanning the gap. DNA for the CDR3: TGTGCCAGCAGTAGCCGCGGGGAGAAGGGCGAGCAGTACTTC. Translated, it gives CASSSRGEKGEQYF.

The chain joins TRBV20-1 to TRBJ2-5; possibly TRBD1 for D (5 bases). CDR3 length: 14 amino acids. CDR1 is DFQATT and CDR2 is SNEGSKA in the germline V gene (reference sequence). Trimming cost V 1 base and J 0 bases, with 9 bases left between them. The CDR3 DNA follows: TGCAGTGCTAGAGTCGACAGCTACCAAGAGACCCAGTACTTC. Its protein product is CSARVDSYQETQYF.

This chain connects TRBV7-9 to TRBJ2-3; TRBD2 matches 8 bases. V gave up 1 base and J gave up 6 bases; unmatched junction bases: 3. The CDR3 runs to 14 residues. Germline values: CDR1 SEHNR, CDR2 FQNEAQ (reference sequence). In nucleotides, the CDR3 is TGTGCCAGCAGCTTAGGACTAGCGAGGGATACGCAGTATTTT. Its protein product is CASSLGLARDTQYF.

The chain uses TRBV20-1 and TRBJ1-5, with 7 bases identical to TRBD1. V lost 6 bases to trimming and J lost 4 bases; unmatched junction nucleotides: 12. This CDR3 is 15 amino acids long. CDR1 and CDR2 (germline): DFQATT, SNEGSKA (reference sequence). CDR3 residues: CSAPLLGQPNQPQHF. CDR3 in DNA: TGCAGTGCACCTCTACTGGGACAGCCAAATCAGCCCCAGCATTTT.

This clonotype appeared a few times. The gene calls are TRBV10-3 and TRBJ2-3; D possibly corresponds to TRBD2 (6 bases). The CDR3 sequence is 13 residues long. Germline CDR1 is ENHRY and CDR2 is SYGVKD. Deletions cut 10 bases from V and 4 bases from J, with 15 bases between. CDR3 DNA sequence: TGTGCCACCATTGACGGAGGGGCAGATACGCAGTATTTT. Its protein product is CATIDGGADTQYF.

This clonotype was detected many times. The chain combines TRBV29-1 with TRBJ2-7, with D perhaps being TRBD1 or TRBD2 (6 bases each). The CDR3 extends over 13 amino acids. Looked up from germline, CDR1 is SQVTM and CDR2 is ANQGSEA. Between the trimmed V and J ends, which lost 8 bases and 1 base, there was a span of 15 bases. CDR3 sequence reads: CSQKGGSSYEQYF. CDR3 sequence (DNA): TGCAGCCAAAAGGGGGGCAGTTCCTACGAGCAGTACTTC.

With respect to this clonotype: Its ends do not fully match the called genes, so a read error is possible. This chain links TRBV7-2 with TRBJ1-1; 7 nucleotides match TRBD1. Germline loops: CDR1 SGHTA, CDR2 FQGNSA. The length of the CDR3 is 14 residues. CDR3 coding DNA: TGTGCCAGCAGCCCACCGGGACAGAACACTGAAGCTCTCTTT. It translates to CASSPPGQNTEALF. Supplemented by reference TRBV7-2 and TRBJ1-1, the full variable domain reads GAGVSQSPSNKVTEKGKDVELRCDPISGHTALYWYRQSLGQGLEFLIYFQGNSAPDKSGLPSDRFSAERTGGSVSTLTIQRTQQEDSAVYLCASSPPGQNTEALFGQGTRLTVV.

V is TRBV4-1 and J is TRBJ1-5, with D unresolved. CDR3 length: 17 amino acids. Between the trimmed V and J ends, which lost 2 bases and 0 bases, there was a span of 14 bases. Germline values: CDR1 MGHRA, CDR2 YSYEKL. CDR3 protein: CASSQSMTEYSNQPQHF. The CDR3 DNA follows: TGCGCCAGCAGCCAATCTATGACGGAGTATAGCAATCAGCCCCAGCATTTT.